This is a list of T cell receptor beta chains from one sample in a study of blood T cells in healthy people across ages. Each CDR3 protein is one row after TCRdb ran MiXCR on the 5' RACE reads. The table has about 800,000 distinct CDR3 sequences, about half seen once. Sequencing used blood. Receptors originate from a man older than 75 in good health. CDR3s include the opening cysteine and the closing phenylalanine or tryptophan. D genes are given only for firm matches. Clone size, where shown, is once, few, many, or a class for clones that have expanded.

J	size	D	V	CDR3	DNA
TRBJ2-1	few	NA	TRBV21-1	CASSNNRDNEQFF	TGTGCCAGCAGCAATAACAGGGATAATGAGCAGTTCTTC
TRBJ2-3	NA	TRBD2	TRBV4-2	CASSQLSGSNGVDTQYF	TGTGCCAGCAGCCAACTTAGCGGGAGCAACGGGGTAGATACGCAGTATTTT
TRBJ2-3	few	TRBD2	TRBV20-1	CSAWRGEDTQYF	TGCAGTGCCTGGCGGGGGGAAGATACGCAGTATTTT
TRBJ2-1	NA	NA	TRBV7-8	CASSFGDFSYEQFF	TGTGCCAGCAGCTTTGGCGACTTCTCCTACGAGCAGTTCTTC
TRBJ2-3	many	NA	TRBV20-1	CSALDSTSTDTQYF	TGCAGTGCTCTCGACAGCACTAGCACAGATACGCAGTATTTT
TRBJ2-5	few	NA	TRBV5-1	CASSLPTVAVEGQETQYF	TGCGCCAGCAGCTTGCCAACAGTTGCTGTCGAGGGCCAAGAGACCCAGTACTTC
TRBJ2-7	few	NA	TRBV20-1	CSARDPAGPPYNEQYF	TGCAGTGCTAGAGATCCAGCAGGGCCTCCATACAATGAGCAGTACTTC
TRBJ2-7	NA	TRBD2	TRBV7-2	CASSLIPPPGLAGERYF	TGTGCCAGCAGCTTAATCCCCCCCCCGGGACTAGCGGGAGAGCGGTACTTC
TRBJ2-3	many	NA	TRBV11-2	CASSLLSTDTQYF	TGTGCCAGCAGCTTATTGAGCACAGATACGCAGTATTTT
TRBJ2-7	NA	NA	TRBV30	CAWKQDSGYEQYF	TGTGCCTGGAAACAGGACAGCGGCTACGAGCAGTACTTC
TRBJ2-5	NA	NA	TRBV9	CASSVRQQETQYF	TGTGCCAGCAGCGTTAGACAGCAAGAGACCCAGTACTTC
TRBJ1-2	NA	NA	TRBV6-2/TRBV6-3	CASSYSKSDGSYGYTF	TGTGCCAGCAGTTACTCGAAGAGTGACGGCTCCTATGGCTACACCTTC
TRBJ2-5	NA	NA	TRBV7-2	CASSQGIQETQYF	TGTGCCAGCAGCCAAGGGATTCAGGAGACCCAGTACTTC
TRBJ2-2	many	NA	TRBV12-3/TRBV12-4	CASNPGTGELFF	TGTGCCAGCAACCCTGGCACCGGGGAGCTGTTTTTT
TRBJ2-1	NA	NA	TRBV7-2	CASSLEDLAIDKQFF	TGTGCCAGCAGCTTAGAGGACCTAGCGATTGATAAGCAGTTCTTC
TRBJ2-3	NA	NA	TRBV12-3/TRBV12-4	CASTHRQAGASTDTQYF	TGTGCCAGCACCCATCGGCAGGCGGGGGCGAGCACAGATACGCAGTATTTT
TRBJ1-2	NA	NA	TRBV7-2	CASSLGQPNGGGYTF	TGTGCCAGCAGCTTAGGACAGCCCAACGGTGGTGGCTACACCTTC
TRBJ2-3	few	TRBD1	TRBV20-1	CSVRTGGTDTQYF	TGCAGTGTCCGGACAGGGGGCACAGATACGCAGTATTTT
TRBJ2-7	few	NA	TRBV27	CASGTYEQYF	TGTGCCAGCGGAACCTACGAGCAGTACTTC
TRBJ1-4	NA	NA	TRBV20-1	CSATATTNEKLFF	TGCAGTGCTACGGCAACAACTAATGAAAAACTGTTTTTT
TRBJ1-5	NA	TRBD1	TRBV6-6	CASSYDRGLSNQPQHF	TGTGCCAGCAGTTACGACAGGGGGCTTAGCAATCAGCCCCAGCATTTT
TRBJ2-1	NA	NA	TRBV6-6	CASSPAVGSYNEQFF	TGTGCCAGCAGCCCAGCGGTGGGTTCCTACAATGAGCAGTTCTTC
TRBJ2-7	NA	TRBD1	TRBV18	CASSPTGQGVKNEQYF	TGTGCCAGCTCACCGACGGGACAGGGGGTGAAAAACGAGCAGTACTTC
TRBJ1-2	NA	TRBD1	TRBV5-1	CASSLIWEKGAMGYGYTF	TGCGCCAGCAGCTTGATATGGGAGAAGGGGGCGATGGGATATGGCTACACCTTC